This entry concerns a single TCR beta chain. This entry comes from a study of blood T cell repertoires in COVID-19. Study information: Acute-phase and convalescent COVID-19 samples originated in the United States, Italy and Spain. The analysed material was cDNA or gDNA that came from T cells, B-cell-depleted T cells, or PBMCs.

Under the authors' procedure: How many nucleated cells were present was estimated from reference gene primer amplification. Produced via immunoSEQ multiplex PCR; TCRdb's table is partial and in-frame only. The V and J calls and clone size come from that table; D and trimming were worked out from the DNA. The table includes over 120,000 clones, under 90% detected once. With 6 bases clipped from V and 4 bases from J, the junction kept 8 bases outside the gene matches. Germline CDR1 SGHVS, CDR2 FQNEAQ. The CDR3 extends over 15 amino acids. The chain joins TRBV7-8 to TRBJ1-5; 8 bases are a match to TRBD1. This TCR derives from a human donor in a cohort sampled during active COVID-19. The sample consisted of peripheral blood. CDR3 in DNA: TGTGCCAGCAGAAAAACACAGGGGGAGAATCAGCCCCAGCATTTT. Translation gives CASRKTQGENQPQHF.